The 19 T cell receptor beta chains below come from one sample, sequenced in a study of CD8+ T cells in alopecia areata. Once RNA had been extracted, it was reverse transcribed into cDNA to act as the sequencing template. Assay: immunoSEQ multiplex PCR; the TCRdb copy retains only in-frame clones and omits some. This table holds roughly 250,000 clones, about two thirds found once. The input for sequencing was CD4+ T cells sorted from blood, taken at week 0. The receptor set was obtained from a human donor with alopecia areata.

The rearrangement joins TRBV10-3 to TRBJ2-1; no clear D. The V gene's germline CDR1 is ENHRY and CDR2 SYGVKD. Trimming took off 6 bases at V and 0 bases at J, with 6 bases between the two ends. The CDR3 loop spans 13 amino acids. Here the CDR3 DNA reads TGTGCCATCAGCACGAACTCCTACAATGAGCAGTTCTTC. Its protein is CAISTNSYNEQFF.

The rearrangement links TRBV6-5 to TRBJ1-1; 7 bases align to TRBD1. This CDR3 comprises 14 residues. Per the germline V gene, CDR1 is MNHEY and CDR2 is SVGAGI. The trim removed 5 bases at V and 8 bases at J, leaving 11 bases unmatched. The CDR3 sequence is CASSDPPGQKEAFF. CDR3 in DNA: TGTGCCAGCAGTGACCCGCCGGGACAGAAAGAAGCTTTCTTT.

The V call is TRBV27, the J call TRBJ1-2, with TRBD1 identical over 9 bases. Germline V gene lookup returns CDR1 MNHEY and CDR2 SMNVEV (reference sequence). This CDR3 is 14 amino acids long. Unmatched junction bases numbered 8, after V lost 5 bases and J lost 7 bases. As DNA, the CDR3 is TGTGCCAGCAGTCTCAACAGGGGGCATCGTGGCTACACCTTC. It encodes CASSLNRGHRGYTF.

The chain employs TRBV6-6 and TRBJ2-7, with D unclear. Germline CDR1 and CDR2: MNHNY and SVGAGI (reference sequence). The ends were cut back, 0 bases at V and 3 bases at J, with 9 bases in the middle. The CDR3 is 14 amino acids. The CDR3 DNA sequence: TGTGCCAGCAGTTACTCCCCAAACAGCTACGAGCAGTACTTC. Amino acids: CASSYSPNSYEQYF.

This sequence joins TRBV29-1 and TRBJ2-3, with D possibly being TRBD1 (6 bases). With 4 bases removed from V and 4 bases from J, the gap between germline ends came to 9 bases. There are 12 residues in the CDR3. CDR1 is SQVTM, CDR2 ANQGSEA, per germline. The DNA for the CDR3 is TGCAGCGTTGTGGGGGCATCAGATACGCAGTATTTT. It translates to CSVVGASDTQYF.

Regarding this clone: The sample contains more than one DNA sequence encoding this CDR3. The chain links TRBV7-2 to TRBJ2-5; D unclear. V lost 5 bases and J 5 bases, leaving 9 bases between the germline ends. The CDR3 totals 12 residues. Per the germline V gene, CDR1 is SGHTA and CDR2 is FQGNSA. This CDR3 is CASSPPSETQYF. The CDR3 coding sequence is TGTGCCAGCAGCCCTCCATCGGAGACCCAGTACTTC.

This clone was seen only once. This rearrangement joins TRBV9 to TRBJ2-1; 9 nucleotides align to TRBD2. Germline values: CDR1 SGDLS, CDR2 YYNGEE. The CDR3 sequence is 15 residues long. V gave up 4 bases and J gave up 5 bases; unmatched junction bases: 7. In nucleotides, the CDR3 is TGTGCCAGCAGCACATGGACTAGCGAGAACAATGAGCAGTTCTTC. Protein product: CASSTWTSENNEQFF.

Concerning this clone itself: Distinct nucleotide sequences in the sample also encode this CDR3. V and J are TRBV30 and TRBJ2-5; D may correspond to TRBD1 or TRBD2 (5 bases each). The CDR3 extends over 11 amino acids. V was cut by 4 bases and J by 4 bases, with 7 bases left in between. CDR1 and CDR2 from the germline V gene are GTSNPN and SVGIG (reference sequence). The CDR3 protein is CAWTGRETQYF. CDR3 nucleotide sequence: TGTGCCTGGACAGGGAGAGAGACCCAGTACTTC.

The chain couples TRBV2 to TRBJ2-5, with D perhaps TRBD2 (6 bases). The V and J ends lost 5 bases and 5 bases respectively, with 15 bases between them. The CDR3 contains 14 residues. CDR1 SNHLY and CDR2 FYNNEI come from the germline V gene. In nucleotides, the CDR3 is TGTGCCAGCAGTCCCTTGGGGGGAGGCGAGACCCAGTACTTC. Protein: CASSPLGGGETQYF. Full variable domain (rest looked up from reference TRBV2 and TRBJ2-5): EPEVTQTPSHQVTQMGQEVILRCVPISNHLYFYWYRQILGQKVEFLVSFYNNEISEKSEIFDDQFSVERPDGSNFTLKIRSTKLEDSAMYFCASSPLGGGETQYFGPGTRLLVL.

In this sample, this clone turned up a few times. This chain joins TRBV29-1 and TRBJ2-7; 10 bases are a match to TRBD1. This CDR3 has 11 residues. CDR1 and CDR2 from the germline V gene are SQVTM and ANQGSEA. The V segment lost 7 bases and the J segment 3 bases; nucleotides outside the gene matches: 0. CDR3 DNA: TGCAGCGGGACAGGGGGCTACGAGCAGTACTTC. Translating it yields CSGTGGYEQYF.

The chain has TRBV7-9 and TRBJ2-6; 11 bases line up with TRBD2. With V trimmed by 3 bases and J by 2 bases, 6 bases remained unmatched. The CDR3 totals 18 residues. Germline V gene lookup returns CDR1 SEHNR and CDR2 FQNEAQ (reference sequence). The CDR3 reads CASSLASGGPAGANVLTF. CDR3 DNA sequence: TGTGCCAGCAGCTTGGCTAGCGGGGGGCCCGCTGGGGCCAACGTCCTGACTTTC.

The chain has TRBV7-9 and TRBJ1-2; 7 bases are shared with TRBD1. With V trimmed by 7 bases and J by 5 bases, 10 bases remained unmatched. The length of the CDR3 is 14 residues. CDR1 is SEHNR, CDR2 FQNEAQ, per germline (reference sequence). The CDR3 DNA sequence: TGTGCCAGCACCCCAGGAGGGGGCCAGTATGGCTACACCTTC. Amino acids: CASTPGGGQYGYTF.

The table lists this clone with a few counts. The rearrangement uses TRBV5-1 and TRBJ2-1; D gene ambiguous. Germline V gives CDR1 SGHRS, CDR2 YFSETQ. V lost 4 bases, J lost 0 bases, and 11 bases lay in between. This CDR3 is 15 amino acids long. This CDR3 is CASSEKEPSYNEQFF. DNA for the CDR3: TGCGCCAGCAGCGAAAAGGAGCCCTCCTACAATGAGCAGTTCTTC.

This clone was detected a few times. This chain connects TRBV7-2 to TRBJ1-1; D is ambiguous. V was cut by 3 bases and J by 5 bases, with 13 bases left in between. This CDR3 has 14 residues. The germline gives CDR1 SGHTA, CDR2 FQGNSA. The CDR3, as DNA: TGTGCCAGCAGCTTTTATAGGTTCTTAACTGAAGCTTTCTTT. Its protein product is CASSFYRFLTEAFF. Full variable domain (missing parts from reference TRBV7-2 and TRBJ1-1): GAGVSQSPSNKVTEKGKDVELRCDPISGHTALYWYRQSLGQGLEFLIYFQGNSAPDKSGLPSDRFSAERTGGSVSTLTIQRTQQEDSAVYLCASSFYRFLTEAFFGQGTRLTVV.

This clone was seen a few times. This chain uses TRBV5-1 with TRBJ2-5, with a tentative D call TRBD1 (6 bases). CDR1 is SGHRS and CDR2 is YFSETQ in the germline V gene. Trimming shortened V by 2 bases and J by 5 bases, and 13 bases separated the two germline ends. The CDR3 consists of 14 residues. This chain's CDR3 is CASSFQGRRETQYF. CDR3 bases: TGCGCCAGCAGCTTTCAGGGGCGACGGGAGACCCAGTACTTC.

The chain combines TRBV5-4 with TRBJ2-2; D perhaps matches TRBD2 (6 bases). Germline loops: CDR1 SGHNT, CDR2 YYREEE (reference sequence). The CDR3 has 15 residues. Trimming removed 1 base at V and 4 bases at J, with 11 bases between. In nucleotides, the CDR3 is TGTGCCAGCAGCTTGACACGGCGGGGCACCGGGGAGCTGTTTTTT. It specifies CASSLTRRGTGELFF.

The V and J genes are TRBV2 and TRBJ2-3, with 9 bases that match TRBD1. This CDR3 has 14 amino acids. V lost 9 bases, J lost 1 base, and 5 bases stayed unmatched. Germline lookup yields CDR1 SNHLY and CDR2 FYNNEI. CDR3 DNA sequence: TGTGCCAGTACAAGGGACAGGGGCACAGATACGCAGTATTTT. It yields the protein CASTRDRGTDTQYF.

The chain couples TRBV5-4 to TRBJ2-2, with D unclear. The V gene's germline CDR1 is SGHNT and CDR2 YYREEE (reference sequence). The CDR3 consists of 15 residues. Trimming removed 0 bases at V and 2 bases at J, with 8 bases between. The CDR3 bases are TGTGCCAGCAGCTTGGCCCAGGTTAACACCGGGGAGCTGTTTTTT. Translated: CASSLAQVNTGELFF.

This clone was counted between two and nine times. This chain uses TRBV30 with TRBJ2-7; a possible D gene is TRBD2 (6 bases). Germline CDR1 is GTSNPN and CDR2 is SVGIG (reference sequence). V lost 0 bases, J lost 8 bases, and 17 bases lay in between. The CDR3 runs to 14 residues. The CDR3 reads CAWSVRGTEQKQYF. The CDR3 nucleotides are TGTGCCTGGAGTGTACGGGGGACCGAGCAAAAGCAGTACTTC.